This T cell receptor beta chain was observed in a study of blood T cell repertoires in COVID-19. The CDR3 is 15 amino acids. Trimming took 6 bases from V and 9 from J, leaving 21 bases between them. In germline, CDR1 is SNHLY, CDR2 FYNNEI. Assay: immunoSEQ multiplex PCR; the TCRdb copy retains only in-frame clones and omits some. This sample yields 310,000 or so clones, of which 80% to 90% are seen a single time; roughly 1.1% belongs to the top ten. The chain links TRBV2 to TRBJ2-1, with a weak D call TRBD2 (5 bases). The sequence was collected from a woman in her 50s with acute or convalescent COVID-19. Sequenced sample: peripheral blood. CDR3 loop: CASSWLAPEGAEQFF. CDR3 nucleotides: TGTGCCAGCAGCTGGTTAGCCCCCGAGGGTGCTGAGCAGTTCTTC.